These T cell receptor beta chains were read from a single sample in a study of T cells in localized non-small cell lung cancer. Repertoires were generated with immunoSEQ multiplex PCR, while TCRdb's copy carries only in-frame clones and drops some. In the table there are around 20,000 clones, around four fifths of which are singletons. The source material was peripheral blood, sampled before any cancer treatment. The receptors originated from a female donor older than 55 with stage I lung adenocarcinoma. Both conserved end residues are trimmed from each CDR3. Fields, in order: J gene, D gene, V gene, CDR3 protein. D genes are given only for firm matches.

TRBJ1-1 NA TRBV30 AWSRAGPGF
TRBJ1-2 NA TRBV10-1 ANSRRFYGYT
TRBJ2-1 NA TRBV10-3 ALSGGGLTYNEQF
TRBJ2-1 NA TRBV4-2 ASSQRSGDYNEQF
TRBJ1-2 NA TRBV27 ASSFPGGWGYGYT
TRBJ1-4 TRBD1 TRBV4-2 ASSGRLVVTGDNEKLL
TRBJ2-6 NA TRBV25-1 ASSDPVSGANVLT
TRBJ2-7 NA TRBV6-5 ASRVGYASYEQY
TRBJ1-5 NA TRBV19 ASSMSPGGNQPQH
TRBJ1-1 TRBD1 TRBV6-1 ASSEQGTGVEAF
TRBJ1-5 NA TRBV6-1 ASRVKSNQPQH
TRBJ1-1 TRBD1 TRBV18 ASSPSQGLRTEAF
TRBJ1-1 NA TRBV5-5 ASSFDPQAVKAF
TRBJ1-2 TRBD1 TRBV30 AWRRTRGYGYT
TRBJ1-2 TRBD1 TRBV5-5 ASNIGGQGAWGYT
TRBJ1-1 NA TRBV9 ASSAVGQSLGAF
TRBJ1-2 NA TRBV27 ASSLQGGYGYT
TRBJ2-3 TRBD1 TRBV14 ASARGLADTQY
TRBJ1-2 NA TRBV5-1 ASSLAGFAGYT
TRBJ1-5 TRBD1 TRBV2 ASAEEGTGSQPQH
TRBJ2-7 NA TRBV14 ASSQDLMSLQY
TRBJ2-3 NA TRBV5-4 ASSLDGVPSTDTQY
TRBJ1-2 NA TRBV2 ASSEAGLLNYGYT
TRBJ2-7 NA TRBV11-2 ASSLGIGTPYEQY
TRBJ2-7 TRBD1 TRBV19 ASSRDRGYEQY
TRBJ1-5 NA TRBV21-1 ATQKSSYAGTMRPQH
TRBJ1-2 NA TRBV30 ACTTRGSYGYT
TRBJ2-2 NA TRBV18 ASSQYGELF
TRBJ1-2 TRBD1 TRBV5-4 ASSLGGQGHSNYGYT
TRBJ1-3 NA TRBV30 AWRSPNSGNTIY
TRBJ2-7 NA TRBV2 ASRVTGQGTYEQY
TRBJ1-1 NA TRBV5-6 ASSLQGNSVEAF
TRBJ2-5 TRBD1 TRBV27 ASSIRGRNEETQY
TRBJ1-5 TRBD1 TRBV4-2 ASSQQGAGNQPQH
TRBJ2-3 TRBD2 TRBV27 ASSLGLAEITDTQY
TRBJ1-2 TRBD1 TRBV7-9 ASTPSWDRGASNYGYT
TRBJ2-3 TRBD2 TRBV5-1 ASMPKRGASDTQY
TRBJ1-1 NA TRBV10-3 AISGAGEAEAF
TRBJ2-2 NA TRBV7-3 ASSLLGGVTGELF
TRBJ1-6 TRBD1 TRBV19 ASTPLPPGTGSGSPLH
TRBJ1-4 NA TRBV5-1 ASSFQGATNEKLF
TRBJ2-3 NA TRBV7-9 ASSSPRTQY
TRBJ1-6 TRBD1 TRBV5-1 ASSLEQGNNSPLH
TRBJ1-6 TRBD1 TRBV5-1 ASSFGRLGTGYNSPLH
TRBJ2-2 NA TRBV11-3 ASSSTGNTGELF
TRBJ1-4 NA TRBV5-1 ASSPVRGANEKLF
TRBJ1-1 TRBD1 TRBV19 ASSISYDRVNTEAF
TRBJ2-4 TRBD2 TRBV4-3 ASSPGTTVSIQY
TRBJ2-1 TRBD2 TRBV30 AWSQSLAGGQF
TRBJ2-3 TRBD1 TRBV7-2 ASSLVGQGYTDTQY
TRBJ2-6 TRBD2 TRBV7-8 ASSLVSSGGYYGANVLT
TRBJ1-2 NA TRBV7-9 ATRGTHGYT
TRBJ2-1 NA TRBV7-3 ASSLSAGNEQF
TRBJ1-4 NA TRBV6-5 ASSPTGRNEKLF
TRBJ2-7 NA TRBV29-1 SAANRFYEQY